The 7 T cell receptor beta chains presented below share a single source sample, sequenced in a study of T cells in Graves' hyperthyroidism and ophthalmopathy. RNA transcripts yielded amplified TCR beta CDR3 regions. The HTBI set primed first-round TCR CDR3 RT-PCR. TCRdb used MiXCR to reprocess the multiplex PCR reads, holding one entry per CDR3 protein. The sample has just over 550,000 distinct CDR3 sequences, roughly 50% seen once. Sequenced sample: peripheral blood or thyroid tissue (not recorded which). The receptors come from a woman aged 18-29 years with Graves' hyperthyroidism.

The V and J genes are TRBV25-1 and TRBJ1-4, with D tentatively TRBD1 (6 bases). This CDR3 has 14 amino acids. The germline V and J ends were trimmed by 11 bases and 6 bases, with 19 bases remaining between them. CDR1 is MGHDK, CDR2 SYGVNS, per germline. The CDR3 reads CARSVHREDEKLFF. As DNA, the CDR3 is TGTGCCCGGAGTGTACACAGGGAAGATGAAAAACTGTTTTTT. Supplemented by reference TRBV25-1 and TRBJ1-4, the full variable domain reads EADIYQTPRYLVIGTGKKITLECSQTMGHDKMYWYQQDPGMELHLIHYSYGVNSTEKGDLSSESTVSRIRTEHFPLTLESARPSHTSQYLCARSVHREDEKLFFGSGTQLSVL.

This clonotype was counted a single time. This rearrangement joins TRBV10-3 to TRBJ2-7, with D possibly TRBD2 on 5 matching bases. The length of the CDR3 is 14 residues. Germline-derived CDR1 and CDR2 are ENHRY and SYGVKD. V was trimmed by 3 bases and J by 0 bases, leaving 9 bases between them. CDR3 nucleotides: TGTGCCATCAGTGACGTGGACTTCTCCTACGAGCAGTACTTC. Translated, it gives CAISDVDFSYEQYF.

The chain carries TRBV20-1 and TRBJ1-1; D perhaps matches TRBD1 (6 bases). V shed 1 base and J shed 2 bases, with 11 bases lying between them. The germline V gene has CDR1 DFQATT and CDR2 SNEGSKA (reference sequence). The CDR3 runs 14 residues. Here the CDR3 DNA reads TGCAGTGCTAGAGTGGGGGCTGGTAACACTGAAGCTTTCTTT. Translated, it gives CSARVGAGNTEAFF.

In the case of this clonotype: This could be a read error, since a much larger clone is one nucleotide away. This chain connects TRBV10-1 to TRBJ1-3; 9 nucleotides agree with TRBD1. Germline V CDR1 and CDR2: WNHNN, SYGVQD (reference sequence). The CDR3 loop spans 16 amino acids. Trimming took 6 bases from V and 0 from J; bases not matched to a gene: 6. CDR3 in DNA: TGCGCCAGCAGCACCGGGACAGGGACCTCTGGAAACACCATATATTTT. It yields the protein CASSTGTGTSGNTIYF.

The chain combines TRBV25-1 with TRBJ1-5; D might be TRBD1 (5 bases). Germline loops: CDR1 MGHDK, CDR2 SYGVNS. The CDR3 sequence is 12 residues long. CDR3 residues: CARPRGYQPQHF. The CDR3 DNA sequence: TGTGCTAGACCTAGGGGTTATCAGCCCCAGCATTTT. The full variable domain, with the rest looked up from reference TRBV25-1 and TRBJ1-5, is EADIYQTPRYLVIGTGKKITLECSQTMGHDKMYWYQQDPGMELHLIHYSYGVNSTEKGDLSSESTVSRIRTEHFPLTLESARPSHTSQYLCARPRGYQPQHFGDGTRLSIL.

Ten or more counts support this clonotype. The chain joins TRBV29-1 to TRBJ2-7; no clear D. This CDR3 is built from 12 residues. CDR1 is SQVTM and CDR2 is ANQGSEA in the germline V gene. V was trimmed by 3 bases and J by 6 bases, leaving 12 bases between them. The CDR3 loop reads CSVEGTTGEQYF. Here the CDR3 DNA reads TGCAGCGTTGAGGGAACTACTGGCGAGCAGTACTTC.

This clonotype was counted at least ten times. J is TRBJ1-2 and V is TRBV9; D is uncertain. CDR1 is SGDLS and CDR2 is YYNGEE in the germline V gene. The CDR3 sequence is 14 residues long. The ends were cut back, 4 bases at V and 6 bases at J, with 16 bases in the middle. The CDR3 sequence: CASSTALRADGYTF. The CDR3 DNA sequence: TGTGCCAGCAGCACCGCCCTGAGGGCAGATGGCTACACCTTC.